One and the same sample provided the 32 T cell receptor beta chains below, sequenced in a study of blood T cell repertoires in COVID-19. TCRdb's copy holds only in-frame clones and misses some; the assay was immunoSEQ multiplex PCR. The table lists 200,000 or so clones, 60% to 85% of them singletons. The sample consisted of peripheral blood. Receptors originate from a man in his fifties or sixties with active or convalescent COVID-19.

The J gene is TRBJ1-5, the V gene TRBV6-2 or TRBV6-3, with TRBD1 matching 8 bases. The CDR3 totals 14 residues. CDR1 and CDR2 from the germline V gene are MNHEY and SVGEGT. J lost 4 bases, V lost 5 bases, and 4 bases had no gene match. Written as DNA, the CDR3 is TGTGCCAGCAGTAGGGGACAGGTTAATCAGCCCCAGCATTTT. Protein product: CASSRGQVNQPQHF.

CDR3 DNA: TGCGCCAGCAGCCCCCAAGGGGCGGGAGACGCGGTAGGTGAGCAGTTCTTC. Amino acid sequence: CASSPQGAGDAVGEQFF. V is TRBV5-1 and J is TRBJ2-1; 7 bases are shared with TRBD2. This CDR3 contains 17 residues. V lost 4 bases and J lost 9; bases outside the gene matches: 19. CDR1 and CDR2 (germline): SGHRS, YFSETQ. The whole variable domain, remainder taken from reference TRBV5-1 and TRBJ2-1, is KAGVTQTPRYLIKTRGQQVTLSCSPISGHRSVSWYQQTPGQGLQFLFEYFSETQRNKGNFPGRFSGRQFSNSRSEMNVSTLELGDSALYLCASSPQGAGDAVGEQFFGPGTRLTVL.

The CDR3 sequence is CASSTTGLNYGYTF. In DNA, the CDR3 is TGTGCCAGCAGCACAACGGGACTTAACTATGGCTACACCTTC. This chain links TRBV7-9 with TRBJ1-2, with D perhaps matching TRBD1 (5 bases). Germline V gene lookup returns CDR1 SEHNR and CDR2 FQNEAQ (reference sequence). V lost 5 bases and J lost 1, with 11 bases in between. The CDR3 extends over 14 amino acids.

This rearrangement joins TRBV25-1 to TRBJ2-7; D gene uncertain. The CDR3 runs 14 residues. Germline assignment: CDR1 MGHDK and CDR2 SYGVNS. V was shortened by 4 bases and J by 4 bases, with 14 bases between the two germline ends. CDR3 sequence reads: CASSAGSSPYEQYF. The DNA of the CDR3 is TGTGCCAGCAGTGCAGGCAGTTCCCCTTACGAGCAGTACTTC.

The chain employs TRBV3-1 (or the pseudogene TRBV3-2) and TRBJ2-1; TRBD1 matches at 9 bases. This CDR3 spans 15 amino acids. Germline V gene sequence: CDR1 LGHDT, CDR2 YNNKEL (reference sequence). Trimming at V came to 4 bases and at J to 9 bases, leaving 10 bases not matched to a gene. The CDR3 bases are TGTGCCAGCAGCCGATGGGACAGGGCGACCTTTGAGCAGTTCTTC. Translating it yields CASSRWDRATFEQFF.

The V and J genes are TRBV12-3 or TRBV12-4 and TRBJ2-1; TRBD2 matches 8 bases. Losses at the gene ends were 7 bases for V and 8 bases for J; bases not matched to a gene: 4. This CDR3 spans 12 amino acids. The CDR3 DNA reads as TGTGCCAGCACTTCCGGGGGGGATGAGCAGTTCTTC. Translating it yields CASTSGGDEQFF.

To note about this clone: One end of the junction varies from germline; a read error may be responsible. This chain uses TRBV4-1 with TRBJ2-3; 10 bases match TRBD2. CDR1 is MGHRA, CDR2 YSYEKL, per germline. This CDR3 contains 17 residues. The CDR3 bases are TGCGCCCGCAGCCGAGCGGGGGGGCGGGAGGCCGCAGATACGCAGTATTTT. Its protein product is CARSRAGGREAADTQYF.

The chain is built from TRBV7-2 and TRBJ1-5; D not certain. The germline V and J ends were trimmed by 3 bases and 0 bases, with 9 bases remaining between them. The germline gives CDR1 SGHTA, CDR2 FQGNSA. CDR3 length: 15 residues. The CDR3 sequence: CASSLEIYSNQPQHF. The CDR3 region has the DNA TGTGCCAGCAGCTTGGAGATCTATAGCAATCAGCCCCAGCATTTT.

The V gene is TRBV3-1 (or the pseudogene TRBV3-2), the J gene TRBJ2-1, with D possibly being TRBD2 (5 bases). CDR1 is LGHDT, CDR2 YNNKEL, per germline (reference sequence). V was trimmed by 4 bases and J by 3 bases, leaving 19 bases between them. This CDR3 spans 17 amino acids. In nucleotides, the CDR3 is TGTGCCAGCAGCCCGGATGGGTGGGAGTATGGCTACAATGAGCAGTTCTTC. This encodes CASSPDGWEYGYNEQFF.

CDR3 loop: CASTLGQGGSGELFF. The CDR3 DNA follows: TGTGCCAGCACTTTGGGACAGGGTGGTTCCGGGGAGCTGTTTTTT. The rearrangement joins TRBV3-1 (or the pseudogene TRBV3-2) to TRBJ2-2, with TRBD1 matching 9 bases. Germline trimming cut 7 bases from V and 6 bases from J; bases unmatched to any gene: 9. CDR1 and CDR2 (germline): LGHDT, YNNKEL (reference sequence). There are 15 residues in the CDR3.

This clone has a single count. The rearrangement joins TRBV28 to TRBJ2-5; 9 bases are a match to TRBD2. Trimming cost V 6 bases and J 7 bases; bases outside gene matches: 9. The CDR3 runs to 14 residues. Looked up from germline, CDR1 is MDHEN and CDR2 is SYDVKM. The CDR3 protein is CASSQREEVVTQYF. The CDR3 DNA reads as TGTGCCAGCAGCCAGCGGGAGGAAGTGGTGACCCAGTACTTC. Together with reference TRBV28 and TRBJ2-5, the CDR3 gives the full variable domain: DVKVTQSSRYLVKRTGEKVFLECVQDMDHENMFWYRQDPGLGLRLIYFSYDVKMKEKGDIPEGYSVSREKKERFSLILESASTNQTSMYLCASSQREEVVTQYFGPGTRLLVL.

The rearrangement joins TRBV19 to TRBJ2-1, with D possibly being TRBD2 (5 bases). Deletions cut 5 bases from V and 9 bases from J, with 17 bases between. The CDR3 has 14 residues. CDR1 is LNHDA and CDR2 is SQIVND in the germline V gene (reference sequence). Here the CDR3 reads CASSPTLPAGEQFF. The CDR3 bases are TGTGCCAGTAGTCCGACCCTCCCTGCGGGTGAGCAGTTCTTC.

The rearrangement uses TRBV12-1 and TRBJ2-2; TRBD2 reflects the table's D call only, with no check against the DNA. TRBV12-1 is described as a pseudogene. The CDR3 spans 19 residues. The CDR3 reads CASSSAPLLAGGPAGELFF. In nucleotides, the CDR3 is TGTGCCAGCAGCTCTGCTCCTTTACTAGCGGGAGGGCCGGCCGGGGAGCTGTTTTTT.

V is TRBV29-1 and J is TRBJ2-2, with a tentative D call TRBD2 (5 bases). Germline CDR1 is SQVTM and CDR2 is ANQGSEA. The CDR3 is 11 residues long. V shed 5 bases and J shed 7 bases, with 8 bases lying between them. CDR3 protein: CSVFGGGELFF. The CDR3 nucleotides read TGCAGCGTTTTTGGAGGCGGGGAGCTGTTTTTT.

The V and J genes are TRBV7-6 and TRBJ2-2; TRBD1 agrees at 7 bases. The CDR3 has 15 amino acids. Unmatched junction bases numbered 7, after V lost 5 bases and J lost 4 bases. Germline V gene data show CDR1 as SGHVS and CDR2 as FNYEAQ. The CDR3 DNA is TGTGCCAGCAGCATTACAGGGGTGGGCACCGGGGAGCTGTTTTTT. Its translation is CASSITGVGTGELFF.

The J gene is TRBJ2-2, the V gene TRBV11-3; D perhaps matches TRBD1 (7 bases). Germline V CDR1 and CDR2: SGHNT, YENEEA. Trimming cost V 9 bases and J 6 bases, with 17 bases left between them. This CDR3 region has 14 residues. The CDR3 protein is CASGQAGFAGELFF. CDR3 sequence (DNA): TGTGCCAGTGGACAGGCGGGGTTCGCCGGGGAGCTGTTTTTT.

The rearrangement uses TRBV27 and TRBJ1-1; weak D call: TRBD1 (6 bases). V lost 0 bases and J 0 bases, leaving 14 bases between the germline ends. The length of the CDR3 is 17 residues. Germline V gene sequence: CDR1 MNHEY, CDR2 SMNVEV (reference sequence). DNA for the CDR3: TGTGCCAGCAGTTTATCTGTTGGGGGCTTGATGAACACTGAAGCTTTCTTT. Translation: CASSLSVGGLMNTEAFF.

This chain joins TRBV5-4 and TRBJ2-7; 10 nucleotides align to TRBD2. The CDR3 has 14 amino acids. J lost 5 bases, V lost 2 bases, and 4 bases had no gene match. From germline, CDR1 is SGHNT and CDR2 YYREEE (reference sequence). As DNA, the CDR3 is TGTGCCAGCAGCTTACAACTAGCGGGGAACGAGCAGTACTTC. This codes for CASSLQLAGNEQYF.

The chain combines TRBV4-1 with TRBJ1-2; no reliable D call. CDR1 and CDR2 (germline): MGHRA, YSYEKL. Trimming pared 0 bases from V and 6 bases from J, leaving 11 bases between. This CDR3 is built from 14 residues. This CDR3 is CASSQDPRRDGYTF. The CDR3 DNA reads TGCGCCAGCAGCCAAGACCCCCGGAGGGATGGCTACACCTTC.

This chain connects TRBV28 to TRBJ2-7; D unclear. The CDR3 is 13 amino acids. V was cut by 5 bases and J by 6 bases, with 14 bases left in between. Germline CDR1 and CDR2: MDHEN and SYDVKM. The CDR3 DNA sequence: TGTGCCAGCAGTACCGGCCCGAGGCGCGAGCAGTACTTC. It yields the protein CASSTGPRREQYF.

CDR3 loop: CVRSLRVSGSYNEQFF. CDR3 in DNA: TGTGTCAGAAGCCTCCGTGTTAGCGGGAGTTACAATGAGCAGTTCTTC. The rearrangement joins TRBV7-5 to TRBJ2-1; no DNA check was done on the table's D call, TRBD2. TRBV7-5 is marked as a pseudogene. This CDR3 is built from 16 residues.

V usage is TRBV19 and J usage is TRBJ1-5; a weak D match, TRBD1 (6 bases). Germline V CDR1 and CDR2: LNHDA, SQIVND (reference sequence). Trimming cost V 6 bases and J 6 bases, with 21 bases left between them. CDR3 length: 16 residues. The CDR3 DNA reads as TGTGCCAGTAGCCCCCGCGGGGCGGGGGGCGGTCAGCCCCAGCATTTT. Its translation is CASSPRGAGGGQPQHF.

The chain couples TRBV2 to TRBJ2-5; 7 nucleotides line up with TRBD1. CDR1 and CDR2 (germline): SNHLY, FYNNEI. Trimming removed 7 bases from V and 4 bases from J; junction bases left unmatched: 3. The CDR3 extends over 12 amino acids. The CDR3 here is CASKDRAETQYF. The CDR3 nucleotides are TGTGCCAGCAAAGACAGGGCAGAGACCCAGTACTTC.

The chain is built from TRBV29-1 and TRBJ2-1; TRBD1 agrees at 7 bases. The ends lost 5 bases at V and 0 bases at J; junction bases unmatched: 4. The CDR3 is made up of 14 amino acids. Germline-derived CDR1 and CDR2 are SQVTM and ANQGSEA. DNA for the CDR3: TGCAGCGTTACAGGGGCCTTCTCCTACAATGAGCAGTTCTTC. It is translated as CSVTGAFSYNEQFF.

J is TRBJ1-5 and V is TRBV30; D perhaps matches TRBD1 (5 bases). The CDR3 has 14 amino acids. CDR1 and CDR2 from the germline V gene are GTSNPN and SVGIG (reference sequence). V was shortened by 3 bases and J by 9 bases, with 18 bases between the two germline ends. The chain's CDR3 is CAWSLTGVFGPQHF. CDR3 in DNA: TGTGCCTGGAGCCTTACAGGCGTTTTTGGGCCCCAGCATTTT.

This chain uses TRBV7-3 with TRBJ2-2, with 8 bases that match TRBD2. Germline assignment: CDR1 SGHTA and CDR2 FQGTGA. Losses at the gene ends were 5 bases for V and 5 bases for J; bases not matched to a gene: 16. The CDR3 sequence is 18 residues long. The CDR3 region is CASSPRRGGDGGTGELFF. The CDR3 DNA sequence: TGTGCCAGCAGCCCCCGCCGGGGGGGAGATGGGGGAACCGGGGAGCTGTTTTTT.

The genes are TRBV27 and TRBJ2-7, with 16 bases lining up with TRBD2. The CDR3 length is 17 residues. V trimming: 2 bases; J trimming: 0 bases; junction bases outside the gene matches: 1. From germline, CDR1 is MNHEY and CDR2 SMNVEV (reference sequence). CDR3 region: CASSLGTSGRASYEQYF. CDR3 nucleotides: TGTGCCAGCAGTTTAGGGACTAGCGGGAGGGCCTCCTACGAGCAGTACTTC.

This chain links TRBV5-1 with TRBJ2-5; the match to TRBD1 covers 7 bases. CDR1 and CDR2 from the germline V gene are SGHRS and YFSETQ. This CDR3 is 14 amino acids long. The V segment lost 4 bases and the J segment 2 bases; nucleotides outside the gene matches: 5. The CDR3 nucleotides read TGCGCCAGCAGCCCGCTGGACAGGCAAGAGACCCAGTACTTC. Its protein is CASSPLDRQETQYF.

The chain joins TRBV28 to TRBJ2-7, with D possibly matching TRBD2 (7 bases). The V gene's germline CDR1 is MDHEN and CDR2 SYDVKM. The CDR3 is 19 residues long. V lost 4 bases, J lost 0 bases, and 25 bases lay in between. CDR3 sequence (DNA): TGTGCCAGCAGTTCTTGGACAGACGGGGGGCCAACCTTCTCCTACGAGCAGTACTTC. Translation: CASSSWTDGGPTFSYEQYF.

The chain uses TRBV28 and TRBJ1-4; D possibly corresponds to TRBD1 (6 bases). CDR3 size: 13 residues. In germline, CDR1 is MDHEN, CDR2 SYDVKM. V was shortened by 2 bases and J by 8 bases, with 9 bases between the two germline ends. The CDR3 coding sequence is TGTGCCAGCAGTTTACAGGGGCGGGAAAAACTGTTTTTT. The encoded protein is CASSLQGREKLFF.

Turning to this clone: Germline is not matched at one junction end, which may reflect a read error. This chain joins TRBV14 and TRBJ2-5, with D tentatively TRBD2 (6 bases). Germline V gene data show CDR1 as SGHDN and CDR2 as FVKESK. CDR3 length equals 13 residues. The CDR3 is CASSKGLQGTQYF. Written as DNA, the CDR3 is TGTGCCAGCAGCAAGGGACTTCAAGGGACCCAGTACTTC.

The CDR3 sequence is CSVEVKKGISGYTF. The CDR3 nucleotides are TGCAGCGTTGAAGTGAAAAAGGGGATTAGTGGCTACACCTTC. V is TRBV29-1 and J is TRBJ1-2; D perhaps matches TRBD1 (5 bases). Germline values: CDR1 SQVTM, CDR2 ANQGSEA. CDR3 size: 14 residues. The ends were cut back, 1 base at V and 7 bases at J, with 16 bases in the middle.